This passage covers 2 T cell receptor beta chains from one sample sequenced in a study of T cell changes during pregnancy in multiple sclerosis. Libraries were prepared by immunoSEQ multiplex PCR; TCRdb keeps only in-frame clonotypes and omits some of them. Among around 75,000 clones listed, 90% to 95% were seen once. This material consisted of CD4+ T cells from peripheral blood mononuclear cells, taken after pregnancy. The origin of the receptors is a female donor with multiple sclerosis, enrolled in a pregnancy study.

This clone appeared a single time. The chain recombines TRBV19 with TRBJ1-3; 9 bases line up with TRBD1. The germline V gene has CDR1 LNHDA and CDR2 SQIVND (reference sequence). J was trimmed by 4 bases and V by 4 bases; bases with no gene match: 20. The CDR3 length is 20 residues. For the CDR3, the DNA is TGTGCCAGTAGTAAATGGACCCGGACAGGGGCGGAATCCCACGGAAACACCATATATTTT. This sequence encodes CASSKWTRTGAESHGNTIYF.

This rearrangement joins TRBV29-1 to TRBJ2-7, with 7 bases matching TRBD2. This CDR3 region has 14 residues. Germline V lookup: CDR1 SQVTM, CDR2 ANQGSEA. J was trimmed by 2 bases and V by 8 bases; bases with no gene match: 12. As DNA, the CDR3 is TGCAGCATTCTCGGGGCTAGCGGCACCTACGAGCAGTACTTC. It yields the protein CSILGASGTYEQYF.